This is a list of T cell receptor beta chains from one sample in a study of T cells in Graves' hyperthyroidism and ophthalmopathy. TCRdb reprocessed the multiplex PCR reads via MiXCR and lists one record per CDR3 protein. The sample contains around 700,000 distinct CDR3 sequences, about a third of which appear only once. Sequenced input: blood. The receptor source for this set is a woman aged 40-49 years with Graves' hyperthyroidism. Both conserved end residues are part of each CDR3. The order of the fields is V gene, clone size, D gene, J gene, CDR3 protein, CDR3 DNA. The D gene is left open where the match is weak. Clone sizes are given selectively: once, few, many, or a class where the clone is expanded.

v_gene: TRBV2; abundance: many; d_gene: NA; j_gene: TRBJ1-6; CDR3aa: CASVRGNSPLHF; CDR3nt: TGTGCCAGCGTCCGGGGTAATTCACCCCTCCACTTT
v_gene: TRBV2; abundance: NA; d_gene: NA; j_gene: TRBJ2-5; CDR3aa: CASSESLGRQETQYF; CDR3nt: TGTGCCAGCAGTGAATCACTAGGTCGCCAAGAGACCCAGTACTTC
v_gene: TRBV6-2/TRBV6-3; abundance: few; d_gene: NA; j_gene: TRBJ1-5; CDR3aa: CASSGPGGGNQPQHF; CDR3nt: TGTGCCAGCAGTGGACCGGGGGGAGGCAATCAGCCCCAGCATTTT
v_gene: TRBV7-9; abundance: many; d_gene: NA; j_gene: TRBJ1-6; CDR3aa: CAARRDNSPLHF; CDR3nt: TGTGCCGCAAGGAGAGACAATTCACCCCTCCACTTT
v_gene: TRBV12-3/TRBV12-4; abundance: NA; d_gene: NA; j_gene: TRBJ1-1; CDR3aa: CASSLGVTITEAFF; CDR3nt: TGTGCCAGCAGTTTAGGCGTAACGATAACTGAAGCTTTCTTT
v_gene: TRBV27; abundance: many; d_gene: TRBD2; j_gene: TRBJ2-5; CDR3aa: CASSSMSGGQTQYF; CDR3nt: TGTGCCAGCAGTTCTATGTCGGGGGGTCAGACCCAGTACTTC
v_gene: TRBV7-3; abundance: few; d_gene: NA; j_gene: TRBJ1-1; CDR3aa: CASSRRGDAEAFF; CDR3nt: TGTGCCAGCAGCCGGCGGGGGGATGCTGAAGCTTTCTTT
v_gene: TRBV9; abundance: NA; d_gene: TRBD2; j_gene: TRBJ2-5; CDR3aa: CASSAGTSGRAMGETQYF; CDR3nt: TGTGCCAGCAGCGCCGGGACTAGCGGGAGGGCCATGGGGGAGACCCAGTACTTC
v_gene: TRBV6-1; abundance: NA; d_gene: TRBD2; j_gene: TRBJ2-7; CDR3aa: CASSDLAGAAYEQYF; CDR3nt: TGTGCCAGCAGTGACCTAGCGGGAGCTGCCTACGAGCAGTACTTC
v_gene: TRBV29-1; abundance: many; d_gene: TRBD1; j_gene: TRBJ1-1; CDR3aa: CSVARTGDTEAFF; CDR3nt: TGCAGCGTCGCCAGGACAGGCGACACTGAAGCTTTCTTT
v_gene: TRBV19; abundance: NA; d_gene: TRBD1; j_gene: TRBJ1-2; CDR3aa: CASSIGQGARGYTF; CDR3nt: TGTGCCAGTAGTATTGGACAGGGGGCTCGTGGCTACACCTTC
v_gene: TRBV10-3; abundance: few; d_gene: TRBD1; j_gene: TRBJ1-6; CDR3aa: CAISGDRVNSPLHF; CDR3nt: TGTGCCATCAGTGGTGACAGGGTCAATTCACCCCTCCACTTT
v_gene: TRBV7-2; abundance: NA; d_gene: NA; j_gene: TRBJ1-1; CDR3aa: CASSMPGIRGNTEAFF; CDR3nt: TGTGCCAGTAGTATGCCCGGAATCAGAGGGAACACTGAAGCTTTCTTT